This T cell receptor beta chain was obtained from a study of blood T cell repertoires in COVID-19. Background on the study: Both acute and convalescent COVID-19 samples were obtained from the United States, Italy and Spain.

Participant age was about 18 to 89 years, and participants resided in approximately 25 US areas. Participant-given clinical history determined each cohort assignment. In the authors' workflow: Quantification of nucleated cells was approximated via reference gene primer amplification. The table came from immunoSEQ multiplex PCR; TCRdb's copy has only in-frame clones and leaves some out. The V and J calls and clone size are taken from that table; D and trimming were inferred from the DNA. The sample consists of 350,000 to 400,000 clones, roughly 90% of them appearing once. The J segment lost 2 bases and the V segment lost 5 bases, leaving 6 bases of the junction unmatched. Germline values: CDR1 SGHRS, CDR2 YFSETQ. The CDR3 totals 15 residues.

This receptor was identified in a woman in her twenties or thirties who had recovered from COVID-19. The specimen was PBMCs or T cells enriched from blood (not recorded which). The chain recombines TRBV5-1 with TRBJ2-7; 11 bases align to TRBD2. The CDR3, as DNA: TGCGCCAGCAGATGGGTAGCGGGAGGGCCCTACGAGCAGTACTTC. Protein product: CASRWVAGGPYEQYF.